Following are 29 T cell receptor beta chains from one sample sequenced in a study of T cell responses to AZD1222 COVID-19 vaccine listed by TCRdb under 2021. The time point label, read with the paper, signifies: baseline before first vaccination. The protocol used for the library was the immunoSEQ multiplex PCR assay. Not all clones reach the TCRdb copy of this immuneACCESS table, which keeps in-frame sequences only. Checked studies attribute under half of the gap to unresolved V genes and leave the rest unexplained. In all, the sample holds over 120,000 clones, and roughly 90% of those were seen once. The ten largest clones capture 3.5% to 4.5% of the sample. Sequencing used peripheral blood, obtained on day 0 of AZD1222 vaccination. The origin of the receptors is an adult in good health.

Only one count was recorded for this clone. J is TRBJ2-1 and V is TRBV19, with TRBD1 matching over 7 bases. The trim removed 1 base at V and 3 bases at J, leaving 3 bases unmatched. The CDR3 is 15 residues long. CDR1 and CDR2 (germline): LNHDA, SQIVND (reference sequence). The CDR3 DNA is TGTGCCAGTAGTATAGGGGGACAGAGCTACAATGAGCAGTTCTTC. Amino acids: CASSIGGQSYNEQFF.

V is TRBV10-1 and J is TRBJ1-1, with TRBD1 as a possible D gene (6 bases). Germline V gene lookup returns CDR1 WNHNN and CDR2 SYGVQD (reference sequence). The CDR3 is 12 amino acids. V lost 7 bases, J lost 8 bases, and 14 bases lay in between. Here the CDR3 DNA reads TGCGCCAGCACCTCGGGGGGCAGGGAAGCTTTCTTT. As protein: CASTSGGREAFF.

This clone was seen a single time. The chain joins TRBV19 to TRBJ1-2, with TRBD1 matching 8 bases. Losses at the gene ends were 5 bases for V and 7 bases for J; bases not matched to a gene: 9. Germline loops: CDR1 LNHDA, CDR2 SQIVND (reference sequence). This CDR3 is 14 amino acids long. CDR3 in amino acids: CASSPLAGGFGYTF. In nucleotides, the CDR3 is TGTGCCAGTAGTCCATTGGCAGGGGGCTTTGGCTACACCTTC.

This chain links TRBV24-1 with TRBJ2-4, with 8 positions matching TRBD1. V gave up 3 bases and J gave up 1 base; unmatched junction bases: 7. This CDR3 region has 17 residues. CDR1 and CDR2 (germline): KGHDR, SFDVKD. CDR3 in DNA: TGTGCCACCAGTGATCGCAGGGGGCACCCCGCCAAAAACATTCAGTACTTC. Translating gives CATSDRRGHPAKNIQYF.

This chain uses TRBV6-5 with TRBJ1-5, with a possible D match to TRBD1 (5 bases). The CDR3 covers 15 residues. With 6 bases removed from V and 2 bases from J, the gap between germline ends came to 14 bases. Germline values: CDR1 MNHEY, CDR2 SVGAGI. The CDR3 sequence is CASSKRGIRNQPQHF. The CDR3 bases are TGTGCCAGCAGCAAACGGGGGATACGCAATCAGCCCCAGCATTTT.

The chain carries TRBV6-5 and TRBJ1-5; possibly TRBD1 for D (6 bases). Trimming removed 0 bases from V and 4 bases from J, with 10 bases in between. The CDR3 spans 15 residues. CDR1 MNHEY and CDR2 SVGAGI come from the germline V gene. The DNA of the CDR3 is TGTGCCAGCAGTTACTCGTTCCAGGGGAATCAGCCCCAGCATTTT. Its protein is CASSYSFQGNQPQHF.

This sequence joins TRBV7-6 and TRBJ2-7; D may be TRBD1 (6 bases). The V end was cut by 5 bases, the J end by 6 bases, with 17 bases between. Germline V gene lookup returns CDR1 SGHVS and CDR2 FNYEAQ. The CDR3 sequence is 14 residues long. This CDR3 is CASSSTGTTFEQYF. The CDR3 DNA follows: TGTGCCAGCAGCAGTACCGGGACAACCTTCGAGCAGTACTTC.

This chain uses TRBV13 with TRBJ2-3; D may be TRBD2 (6 bases). Germline assignment: CDR1 PRHDT and CDR2 FYEKMQ (reference sequence). The CDR3 contains 14 residues. Trimming shortened V by 6 bases and J by 6 bases, and 16 bases separated the two germline ends. CDR3 amino acids: CASSSRLEGDTQYF. CDR3 coding DNA: TGTGCCAGCAGTTCCCGACTAGAGGGGGATACGCAGTATTTT. Based on the CDR3 plus reference TRBV13 and TRBJ2-3, the full variable domain is AAGVIQSPRHLIKEKRETATLKCYPIPRHDTVYWYQQGPGQDPQFLISFYEKMQSDKGSIPDRFSAQQFSDYHSELNMSSLELGDSALYFCASSSRLEGDTQYFGPGTRLTVL.

V and J are TRBV19 and TRBJ2-6; D might be TRBD1 (5 bases). The CDR3 runs to 17 residues. Trimming pared 1 base from V and 2 bases from J, leaving 12 bases between. From germline, CDR1 is LNHDA and CDR2 SQIVND (reference sequence). The CDR3 loop reads CASSIGTPGTGANVLTF. CDR3 in DNA: TGTGCCAGTAGTATAGGCACCCCAGGGACTGGGGCCAACGTCCTGACTTTC.

About this clone: The same CDR3 is also encoded by other DNA sequences in this sample. Here the CDR3 reads CASSPRGLGANVLTF. In DNA form, the CDR3 reads TGTGCCAGCAGCCCGAGAGGGCTAGGGGCCAACGTCCTGACTTTC. The V gene is TRBV3-1 (or the pseudogene TRBV3-2), the J gene TRBJ2-6; a possible D gene is TRBD2 (5 bases). Germline V gene data show CDR1 as LGHDT and CDR2 as YNNKEL (reference sequence). Trimming removed 4 bases at V and 4 bases at J, with 11 bases between. This CDR3 contains 15 residues.

The chain links TRBV3-1 (or the pseudogene TRBV3-2) to TRBJ1-1; D gene ambiguous. The ends were cut back, 4 bases at V and 5 bases at J, with 17 bases in the middle. CDR1 is LGHDT, CDR2 YNNKEL, per germline (reference sequence). The CDR3 runs to 15 residues. Written as DNA, the CDR3 is TGTGCCAGCAGCCTCAAAGTCGGGCTGAGAACTGAAGCTTTCTTT. It translates to CASSLKVGLRTEAFF.

J is TRBJ2-7 and V is TRBV9; weak D call: TRBD2 (5 bases). This CDR3 has 19 amino acids. The germline V and J ends were trimmed by 3 bases and 6 bases, with 31 bases remaining between them. CDR1 is SGDLS and CDR2 is YYNGEE in the germline V gene. This chain's CDR3 is CASSAGLSKEPRVVGEQYF. Written as DNA, the CDR3 is TGTGCCAGCAGCGCGGGATTATCTAAGGAACCGCGTGTGGTAGGCGAGCAGTACTTC.

The chain recombines TRBV7-3 with TRBJ2-1; no definite D call. The V gene lost 4 bases and the J gene lost 11 bases, with 15 bases spanning the gap. Germline assignment: CDR1 SGHTA and CDR2 FQGTGA. The CDR3 loop spans 13 amino acids. The CDR3 bases are TGTGCCAGCAGCTCTTCTTGGTCCGCCAAGCAGTTCTTC. It specifies CASSSSWSAKQFF.

The chain carries TRBV2 and TRBJ1-2, with D unclear. There are 15 residues in the CDR3. Germline values: CDR1 SNHLY, CDR2 FYNNEI. Trimming left V 7 bases short and J 0 bases short, with 15 bases between. CDR3 loop: CASNSGRLTNYGYTF. In DNA, the CDR3 is TGTGCCAGCAATTCCGGGCGGCTAACTAACTATGGCTACACCTTC.

V is TRBV28 and J is TRBJ2-1, with 7 bases identical to TRBD2. This CDR3 has 13 amino acids. In germline, CDR1 is MDHEN, CDR2 SYDVKM. V lost 6 bases to trimming and J lost 3 bases; unmatched junction nucleotides: 2. As DNA, the CDR3 is TGTGCCAGCAGGGGCGGGAGCTACAATGAGCAGTTCTTC. Its translation is CASRGGSYNEQFF.

The table lists this clone with a few counts. The V and J genes are TRBV15 and TRBJ1-1; D unresolved. The V gene's germline CDR1 is LNHNV and CDR2 YYDKDF (reference sequence). CDR3 length: 16 amino acids. Trimming cost V 2 bases and J 3 bases, with 16 bases left between them. CDR3 residues: CATSRSRGLGDTEAFF. CDR3 in DNA: TGTGCCACCAGCAGAAGCCGTGGCTTAGGCGACACTGAAGCTTTCTTT.

This sequence joins TRBV6-5 and TRBJ2-1, with 9 bases identical to TRBD2. Germline values: CDR1 MNHEY, CDR2 SVGAGI. The trim removed 1 base at V and 2 bases at J, leaving 3 bases unmatched. The CDR3 has 16 residues. The CDR3 here is CASSYLLAGAYNEQFF. DNA for the CDR3: TGTGCCAGCAGTTACTTATTAGCGGGAGCCTACAATGAGCAGTTCTTC.

The V call is TRBV28, the J call TRBJ2-5, with TRBD2 matching 7 bases. Trimming took 3 bases from V and 14 from J; bases not matched to a gene: 24. Germline CDR1 reads MDHEN; CDR2 reads SYDVKM. The CDR3 has 17 amino acids. CDR3 amino acids: CASSLVRGIVSGEAPYF. CDR3 coding DNA: TGTGCCAGCAGTTTGGTTCGGGGGATTGTGAGCGGGGAGGCCCCTTACTTC.

This chain links TRBV28 with TRBJ1-2; 9 bases match TRBD1. CDR3 length equals 17 residues. Germline V gives CDR1 MDHEN, CDR2 SYDVKM. The trim removed 2 bases at V and 0 bases at J, leaving 7 bases unmatched. The DNA of the CDR3 is TGTGCCAGCAGTTTAGTGGGACAGGGAACTTCTAACTATGGCTACACCTTC. Translating gives CASSLVGQGTSNYGYTF.

The rearrangement uses TRBV27 and TRBJ2-7; D unclear. Germline lookup yields CDR1 MNHEY and CDR2 SMNVEV (reference sequence). CDR3 length: 13 residues. The germline V and J ends were trimmed by 5 bases and 0 bases, with 8 bases remaining between them. CDR3 bases: TGTGCCAGCAGTACCGCAGGCTCCTACGAGCAGTACTTC. It encodes CASSTAGSYEQYF.

J is TRBJ1-1 and V is TRBV28; D is uncertain. Per germline, CDR1 MDHEN and CDR2 SYDVKM. Trimming took off 1 base at V and 3 bases at J, with 9 bases between the two ends. This CDR3 comprises 14 residues. CDR3 amino acids: CASSLFADHTEAFF. The CDR3 bases are TGTGCCAGCAGTTTATTTGCAGACCACACTGAAGCTTTCTTT.

This clone has a single count. The J gene is TRBJ2-7, the V gene TRBV27; D perhaps matches TRBD1 (6 bases). The CDR3 is made up of 14 amino acids. Germline V CDR1 and CDR2: MNHEY, SMNVEV (reference sequence). V lost 6 bases and J lost 5, with 17 bases in between. This CDR3 is CASSSWEGDNEQYF. The DNA for the CDR3 is TGTGCCAGCAGCTCCTGGGAAGGGGACAACGAGCAGTACTTC.

The chain has TRBV7-2 and TRBJ2-7; TRBD1 is a possible D gene (8 bases). This CDR3 has 14 residues. The V end lost 5 bases, the J end lost 6 bases, and 17 bases lay between the germline ends. The V gene's germline CDR1 is SGHTA and CDR2 FQGNSA. CDR3 loop: CASSQGQGLFEQYF. The CDR3 DNA sequence: TGTGCCAGCAGCCAAGGACAGGGACTATTCGAGCAGTACTTC. The complete variable domain, with remaining parts taken from reference TRBV7-2 and TRBJ2-7, reads GAGVSQSPSNKVTEKGKDVELRCDPISGHTALYWYRQSLGQGLEFLIYFQGNSAPDKSGLPSDRFSAERTGGSVSTLTIQRTQQEDSAVYLCASSQGQGLFEQYFGPGTRLTVT.

This chain links TRBV5-1 with TRBJ1-2; 9 bases fit TRBD1. Per germline, CDR1 SGHRS and CDR2 YFSETQ. The CDR3 totals 15 residues. Unmatched junction bases numbered 9, after V lost 3 bases and J lost 6 bases. CDR3 residues: CASSSGQGRSDGYTF. The CDR3 DNA sequence: TGCGCCAGCAGCTCAGGACAGGGGAGGTCAGATGGCTACACCTTC.

This chain links TRBV18 with TRBJ1-2; 7 nucleotides line up with TRBD1. CDR3 size: 15 residues. The germline V gene encodes CDR1 KGHSH and CDR2 LQKENI. J lost 6 bases, V lost 3 bases, and 10 bases had no gene match. CDR3 residues: CASSPPAGGINGYTF. The CDR3 DNA sequence: TGTGCCAGCTCACCCCCGGCAGGGGGTATCAATGGCTACACCTTC.

V usage is TRBV6-5 and J usage is TRBJ2-7; the D gene could be TRBD1 or TRBD2 (6 bases each). V was pared by 5 bases and J by 3 bases, with 11 bases between. Germline V gene data show CDR1 as MNHEY and CDR2 as SVGAGI. CDR3 size: 13 residues. The CDR3 region has the DNA TGTGCCAGCAGTCGGACAGCGGGCTACGAGCAGTACTTC. The encoded protein is CASSRTAGYEQYF.

The chain couples TRBV5-1 to TRBJ1-3, with D possibly being TRBD1 (5 bases). The germline V and J ends were trimmed by 5 bases and 3 bases, with 21 bases remaining between them. The CDR3 has 17 residues. The germline V gene has CDR1 SGHRS and CDR2 YFSETQ. The CDR3 DNA reads as TGCGCCAGCAGAGATGCCAGCCTCGGGGCGGGTGGAAACACCATATATTTT. It yields the protein CASRDASLGAGGNTIYF.

As for this clone: At the DNA level, this CDR3 is encoded by other sequences in the same sample as well. The V gene is TRBV5-1, the J gene TRBJ2-3; TRBD2 might be the D (5 bases). The CDR3 length is 14 residues. Per germline, CDR1 SGHRS and CDR2 YFSETQ. Between the trimmed V and J ends, which lost 0 bases and 4 bases, there was a span of 9 bases. In nucleotides, the CDR3 is TGCGCCAGCAGCTTGGGAGGGTTCCCAGATACGCAGTATTTT. It translates to CASSLGGFPDTQYF.

The rearrangement links TRBV14 to TRBJ1-1; a possible D gene is TRBD1 (5 bases). Between the trimmed V and J ends, which lost 4 bases and 10 bases, there was a span of 16 bases. Germline CDR1 reads SGHDN; CDR2 reads FVKESK. CDR3 length: 13 amino acids. This CDR3 is CASSLARGSRAFF. Written as DNA, the CDR3 is TGTGCCAGCAGCCTCGCGAGGGGAAGTCGAGCTTTCTTT.